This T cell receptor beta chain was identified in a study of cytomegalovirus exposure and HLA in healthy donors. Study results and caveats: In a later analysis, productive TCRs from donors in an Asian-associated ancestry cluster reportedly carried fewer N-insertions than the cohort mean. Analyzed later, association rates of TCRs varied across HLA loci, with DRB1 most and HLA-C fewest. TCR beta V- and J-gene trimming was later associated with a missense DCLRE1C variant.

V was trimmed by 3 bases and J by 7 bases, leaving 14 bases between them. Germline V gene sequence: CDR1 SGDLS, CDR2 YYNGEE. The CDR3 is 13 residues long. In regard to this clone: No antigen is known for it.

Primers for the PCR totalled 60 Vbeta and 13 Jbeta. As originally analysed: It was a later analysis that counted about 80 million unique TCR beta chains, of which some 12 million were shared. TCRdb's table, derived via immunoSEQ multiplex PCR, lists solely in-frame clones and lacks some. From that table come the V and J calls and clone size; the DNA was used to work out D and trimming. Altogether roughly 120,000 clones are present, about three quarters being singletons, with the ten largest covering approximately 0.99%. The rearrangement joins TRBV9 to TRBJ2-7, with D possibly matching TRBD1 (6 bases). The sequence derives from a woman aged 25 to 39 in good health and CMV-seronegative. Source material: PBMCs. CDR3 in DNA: TGTGCCAGCAGCGAGTACAGGGAAGGAGAGCAGTACTTC. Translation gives CASSEYREGEQYF.